Presented here are 26 T cell receptor beta chains from one specimen sequenced in a study of blood T cell repertoires in COVID-19. TCRdb's table, derived via immunoSEQ multiplex PCR, lists solely in-frame clones and lacks some. The sample holds approximately 210,000 clones, more than 70% seen once. Input material: PBMCs or T cells enriched from blood (not recorded which). Receptors originate from a man aged 25 to 40 with acute COVID-19.

A single count supports this clone. The rearrangement links TRBV6-5 to TRBJ2-1; TRBD2 matches at 8 bases. The V and J ends lost 7 bases and 2 bases, in that order; junction bases with no gene match: 4. CDR1 MNHEY and CDR2 SVGAGI come from the germline V gene. The CDR3 has 14 amino acids. CDR3 sequence reads: CASMAGGTYNEQFF. The CDR3 nucleotides are TGTGCCAGCATGGCGGGGGGCACCTACAATGAGCAGTTCTTC.

This sequence joins TRBV19 and TRBJ2-7, with D maybe TRBD2 (5 bases). This CDR3 is built from 13 residues. V was cut by 4 bases and J by 2 bases, with 9 bases left in between. In germline, CDR1 is LNHDA, CDR2 SQIVND (reference sequence). CDR3 amino acids: CASSRSRAYEQYF. The CDR3 DNA reads TGTGCCAGTAGTAGGTCGCGGGCCTACGAGCAGTACTTC. Full variable domain (remainder filled in from reference TRBV19 and TRBJ2-7): DGGITQSPKYLFRKEGQNVTLSCEQNLNHDAMYWYRQDPGQGLRLIYYSQIVNDFQKGDIAEGYSVSREKKESFPLTVTSAQKNPTAFYLCASSRSRAYEQYFGPGTRLTVT.

The V gene is TRBV5-4, the J gene TRBJ2-4; TRBD1 might be the D (6 bases). Germline-derived CDR1 and CDR2 are SGHNT and YYREEE (reference sequence). Trimming removed 4 bases at V and 1 base at J, with 12 bases between. CDR3 size: 15 residues. CDR3 nucleotide sequence: TGTGCCAGCAGCCCACAGGGCGGCGCCAAAAACATTCAGTACTTC. Translation gives CASSPQGGAKNIQYF. Full variable domain (rest looked up from reference TRBV5-4 and TRBJ2-4): ETGVTQSPTHLIKTRGQQVTLRCSSQSGHNTVSWYQQALGQGPQFIFQYYREEENGRGNFPPRFSGLQFPNYSSELNVNALELDDSALYLCASSPQGGAKNIQYFGAGTRLSVL.

V and J are TRBV5-4 and TRBJ1-1; no clear D gene. The V end lost 4 bases, the J end lost 1 base, and 11 bases lay between the germline ends. The CDR3 is made up of 14 amino acids. Germline lookup yields CDR1 SGHNT and CDR2 YYREEE (reference sequence). Written as DNA, the CDR3 is TGTGCCAGCAGCCCCCGGGAGTCGAACACTGAAGCTTTCTTT. It yields the protein CASSPRESNTEAFF.

This clone was recorded once. The chain is built from TRBV3-1 (or the pseudogene TRBV3-2) and TRBJ1-1; 9 positions match TRBD1. Germline CDR1 is LGHDT and CDR2 is YNNKEL (reference sequence). The junction had 6 bases not matched to a gene; V was cut back by 4 bases and J by 6 bases. The CDR3 runs to 14 residues. The chain's CDR3 is CASSLGTGLSEAFF. CDR3 sequence (DNA): TGTGCCAGCAGCCTAGGGACAGGGTTGTCTGAAGCTTTCTTT.

The genes are TRBV5-1 and TRBJ2-5, with 10 bases fitting TRBD2. With V trimmed by 5 bases and J by 3 bases, 10 bases remained unmatched. Per the germline V gene, CDR1 is SGHRS and CDR2 is YFSETQ. This CDR3 has 16 residues. The CDR3 DNA is TGCGCCAGCAGGGGGAGGGCTAGCGGGGGAGAAGAGACCCAGTACTTC. Its protein is CASRGRASGGEETQYF.

In this sample, this clone turned up once. V is TRBV6-5 and J is TRBJ2-2, with a possible D match to TRBD2 (6 bases). V dropped 7 bases and J dropped 6 bases, with 9 bases sitting between them. The length of the CDR3 is 12 residues. The germline V gene encodes CDR1 MNHEY and CDR2 SVGAGI. CDR3 nucleotides: TGTGCCAGCACGACGGGGGCCGGGGAGCTGTTTTTT. It specifies CASTTGAGELFF.

The rearrangement uses TRBV3-1 (or the pseudogene TRBV3-2) and TRBJ1-1; 8 nucleotides match TRBD1. Per the germline V gene, CDR1 is LGHDT and CDR2 is YNNKEL (reference sequence). Trimming at V came to 3 bases and at J to 10 bases, leaving 7 bases not matched to a gene. The CDR3 runs to 13 residues. CDR3 residues: CASSQGTGSRAFF. CDR3 in DNA: TGTGCCAGCAGCCAGGGGACAGGATCTCGAGCTTTCTTT.

The sample holds a few counts of this clone. V gene TRBV27 combines with J gene TRBJ1-5; D is ambiguous. CDR1 is MNHEY, CDR2 SMNVEV, per germline (reference sequence). The CDR3 length is 13 residues. Trimming cost V 1 base and J 2 bases, with 3 bases left between them. The CDR3 bases are TGTGCCAGCAGTTTATTCGGCAATCAGCCCCAGCATTTT. It codes for CASSLFGNQPQHF.

This chain uses TRBV19 with TRBJ1-2; the D gene is possibly TRBD1 (5 bases). Looked up from germline, CDR1 is LNHDA and CDR2 is SQIVND (reference sequence). The CDR3 extends over 13 amino acids. Trimming pared 6 bases from V and 6 bases from J, leaving 14 bases between. For the CDR3, the DNA is TGTGCCAGTAGGGGAGGGGTCGGGCATGGCTACACCTTC. It specifies CASRGGVGHGYTF.

The chain joins TRBV14 to TRBJ2-3, with 7 nucleotides matching TRBD1. The V segment lost 1 base and the J segment 2 bases; nucleotides outside the gene matches: 3. The germline gives CDR1 SGHDN, CDR2 FVKESK. The CDR3 is 15 residues long. This CDR3 reads CASSQATGYTDTQYF. The DNA of the CDR3 is TGTGCCAGCAGCCAAGCGACAGGGTACACAGATACGCAGTATTTT.

The CDR3 sequence is CASSQGLRVGANVLTF. The CDR3 DNA reads TGTGCCAGCAGCCAAGGTTTGCGAGTTGGGGCCAACGTCCTGACTTTC. The chain links TRBV14 to TRBJ2-6; D ambiguous. The CDR3 runs 16 residues. Per germline, CDR1 SGHDN and CDR2 FVKESK. V lost 1 base to trimming and J lost 3 bases, with 10 bases between them.

This clone was picked up a small number of times. The chain recombines TRBV27 with TRBJ1-6; 9 bases fit TRBD1. From germline, CDR1 is MNHEY and CDR2 SMNVEV (reference sequence). The CDR3 totals 15 residues. Trimming removed 5 bases from V and 7 bases from J; junction bases left unmatched: 6. This chain's CDR3 is CASSPLTGGNSPLHF. CDR3 nucleotide sequence: TGTGCCAGCAGTCCCCTGACAGGGGGAAATTCACCCCTCCACTTT.

V is TRBV28 and J is TRBJ2-6, with 7 bases matching TRBD1. V lost 5 bases, J lost 0 bases, and 1 base stayed unmatched. There are 15 residues in the CDR3. Germline V gene sequence: CDR1 MDHEN, CDR2 SYDVKM. Here the CDR3 DNA reads TGTGCCAGCAGTGAGGGGGCCTCTGGGGCCAACGTCCTGACTTTC. Protein: CASSEGASGANVLTF.

This chain joins TRBV7-9 and TRBJ2-3; 13 bases agree with TRBD2. After removal of 5 bases from V and 6 bases from J, the junction contained 8 bases not matched to a gene. Germline CDR1 and CDR2: SEHNR and FQNEAQ (reference sequence). The CDR3 has 16 residues. CDR3 DNA: TGTGCCAGCAGCCTACTAGCGGGGGGGCCCAAGGATACGCAGTATTTT. Residues: CASSLLAGGPKDTQYF. Together with reference TRBV7-9 and TRBJ2-3, the CDR3 gives the full variable domain: DTGVSQNPRHKITKRGQNVTFRCDPISEHNRLYWYRQTLGQGPEFLTYFQNEAQLEKSRLLSDRFSAERPKGSFSTLEIQRTEQGDSAMYLCASSLLAGGPKDTQYFGPGTRLTVL.

This sequence joins TRBV5-1 and TRBJ1-4; 7 bases line up with TRBD1. The CDR3 has 15 residues. CDR1 and CDR2 (germline): SGHRS, YFSETQ. Trimming at V came to 5 bases and at J to 6 bases, leaving 10 bases not matched to a gene. The CDR3 sequence is CASRRLEGADEKLFF. CDR3 nucleotides: TGCGCCAGCAGACGGCTGGAGGGGGCGGATGAAAAACTGTTTTTT.

V gene TRBV5-1 combines with J gene TRBJ2-2; no clear D gene. Trimming cost V 1 base and J 1 base, with 8 bases left between them. The CDR3 is 15 residues long. The germline V gene has CDR1 SGHRS and CDR2 YFSETQ. The CDR3 loop is CASSLITGNTGELFF. The CDR3 bases are TGCGCCAGCAGCTTGATTACGGGGAACACCGGGGAGCTGTTTTTT.

The chain recombines TRBV10-2 with TRBJ2-1, with D maybe TRBD2 (5 bases). V was trimmed by 6 bases and J by 15 bases, leaving 18 bases between them. The CDR3 is made up of 12 amino acids. Looked up from germline, CDR1 is WSHSY and CDR2 is SAAADI. CDR3 sequence reads: CASRGDRPSLFF. CDR3 DNA: TGCGCCAGCAGGGGAGACCGTCCTTCTCTGTTCTTC.

The V gene is TRBV6-1, the J gene TRBJ2-7; D not certain. V lost 1 base to trimming and J lost 0 bases, with 10 bases between them. The length of the CDR3 is 15 residues. Germline V gene sequence: CDR1 MNHNS, CDR2 SASEGT. The CDR3 DNA reads TGTGCCAGCAGTGAAGAGCCACTGTTCTCCTACGAGCAGTACTTC. Translating it yields CASSEEPLFSYEQYF.

The J gene is TRBJ2-5, the V gene TRBV2; 11 nucleotides line up with TRBD1. J lost 5 bases, V lost 4 bases, and 6 bases had no gene match. Germline CDR1 SNHLY, CDR2 FYNNEI. The CDR3 has 15 residues. CDR3 region: CASSADRGHGETQYF. In DNA form, the CDR3 reads TGTGCCAGCAGTGCGGACAGGGGGCATGGTGAGACCCAGTACTTC.

The chain uses TRBV10-3 and TRBJ1-2, with no clear D. CDR3 length equals 14 residues. Between the trimmed V and J ends, which lost 8 bases and 4 bases, there was a span of 17 bases. From germline, CDR1 is ENHRY and CDR2 SYGVKD. The CDR3 protein is CAIATLSGGYGYTF. DNA for the CDR3: TGTGCCATCGCGACCCTCTCCGGCGGCTATGGCTACACCTTC.

This chain connects TRBV6-1 to TRBJ2-1; the match to TRBD2 covers 9 bases. Losses at the gene ends were 0 bases for V and 7 bases for J; bases not matched to a gene: 4. The germline gives CDR1 MNHNS, CDR2 SASEGT. CDR3 length: 15 residues. The CDR3 sequence: CASSEAAGGRNEQFF. The CDR3 DNA is TGTGCCAGCAGTGAAGCGGCGGGGGGGCGGAATGAGCAGTTCTTC.

J is TRBJ1-4 and V is TRBV7-5. TRBV7-5 is classified as a pseudogene. This CDR3 has 10 amino acids. Written as DNA, the CDR3 is TGTGTCAGAAGCTTAAGAGAGCTGTTTTTT. The encoded protein is CVRSLRELFF.

The chain has TRBV4-1 and TRBJ1-5, with a tentative D call TRBD1 (6 bases). V was cut by 0 bases and J by 9 bases, with 18 bases left in between. Germline values: CDR1 MGHRA, CDR2 YSYEKL. There are 16 residues in the CDR3. The CDR3 coding sequence is TGCGCCAGCAGCCAAGAAGAGTGGACAGTTTATCGGCCCCAGCATTTT. As protein: CASSQEEWTVYRPQHF.

This rearrangement joins TRBV3-1 (or the pseudogene TRBV3-2) to TRBJ2-7; D not resolved. The CDR3 runs 14 residues. Trimming stripped 7 bases from V and 0 bases from J, with 13 bases between. Germline lookup yields CDR1 LGHDT and CDR2 YNNKEL (reference sequence). The CDR3 coding sequence is TGTGCCAGCACGAACTCTAAAACCTCCTACGAGCAGTACTTC. It codes for CASTNSKTSYEQYF.

This clone was observed a handful of times. This chain connects TRBV3-1 (or the pseudogene TRBV3-2) to TRBJ2-7, with no clear D. The CDR3 consists of 13 residues. Germline assignment: CDR1 LGHDT and CDR2 YNNKEL (reference sequence). V was trimmed by 1 base and J by 1 base, leaving 5 bases between them. The CDR3, as DNA: TGTGCCAGCAGCCAAGCGGTTTCCTACGAGCAGTACTTC. Its translation is CASSQAVSYEQYF.